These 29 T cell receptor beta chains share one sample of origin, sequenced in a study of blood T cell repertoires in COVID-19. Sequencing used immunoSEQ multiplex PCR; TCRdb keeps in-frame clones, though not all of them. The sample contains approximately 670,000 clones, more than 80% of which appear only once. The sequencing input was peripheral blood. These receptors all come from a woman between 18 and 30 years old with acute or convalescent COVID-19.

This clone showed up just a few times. CDR3 loop: CASSFWPGQGGNQPQHF. Here the CDR3 DNA reads TGTGCCAGCAGTTTCTGGCCGGGACAGGGGGGCAATCAGCCCCAGCATTTT. The chain is built from TRBV27 and TRBJ1-5; 11 nucleotides line up with TRBD1. The CDR3 extends over 17 amino acids. After removal of 3 bases from V and 2 bases from J, the junction contained 6 bases not matched to a gene. The germline V gene encodes CDR1 MNHEY and CDR2 SMNVEV (reference sequence).

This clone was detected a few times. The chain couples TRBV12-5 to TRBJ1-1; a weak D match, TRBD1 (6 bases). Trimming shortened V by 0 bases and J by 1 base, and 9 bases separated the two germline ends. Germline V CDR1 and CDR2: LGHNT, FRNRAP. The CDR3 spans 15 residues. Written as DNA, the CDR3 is TGTGCTAGTGGTTTGGTACCAGGGGAGAACACTGAAGCTTTCTTT. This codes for CASGLVPGENTEAFF.

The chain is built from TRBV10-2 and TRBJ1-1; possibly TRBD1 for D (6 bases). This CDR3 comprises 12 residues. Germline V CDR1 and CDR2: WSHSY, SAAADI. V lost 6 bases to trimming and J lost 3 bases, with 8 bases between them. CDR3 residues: CASRDSHTEAFF. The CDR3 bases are TGCGCCAGCAGGGACAGTCACACTGAAGCTTTCTTT.

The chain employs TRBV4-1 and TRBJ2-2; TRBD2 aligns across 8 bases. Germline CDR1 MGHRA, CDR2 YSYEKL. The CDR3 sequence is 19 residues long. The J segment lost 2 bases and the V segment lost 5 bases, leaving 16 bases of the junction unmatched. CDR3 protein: CASSKHPGLVETNTGELFF. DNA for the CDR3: TGCGCCAGCAGCAAACACCCGGGACTAGTAGAAACCAACACCGGGGAGCTGTTTTTT.

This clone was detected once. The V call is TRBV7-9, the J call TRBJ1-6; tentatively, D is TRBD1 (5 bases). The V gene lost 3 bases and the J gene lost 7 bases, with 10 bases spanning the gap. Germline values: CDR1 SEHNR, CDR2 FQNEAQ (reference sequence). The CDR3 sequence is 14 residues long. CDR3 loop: CASSFSKGNSPLHF. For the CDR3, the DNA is TGTGCCAGCAGCTTCTCTAAGGGGAATTCACCCCTCCACTTT.

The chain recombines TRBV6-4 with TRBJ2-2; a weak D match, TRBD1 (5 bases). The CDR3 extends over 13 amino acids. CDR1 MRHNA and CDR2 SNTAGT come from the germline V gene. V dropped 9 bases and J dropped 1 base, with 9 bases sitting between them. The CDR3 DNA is TGTGCCAGTGGGGCCAAGAACACCGGGGAGCTGTTTTTT. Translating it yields CASGAKNTGELFF.

CDR3 in DNA: TGTGCCAGCAGTTACTCGCCCTTTCAGAGGAGCTCCTACGAGCAGTACTTC. Its translation is CASSYSPFQRSSYEQYF. The chain has TRBV6-2 or TRBV6-3 and TRBJ2-7; D is undetermined. CDR3 length: 17 residues. CDR1 and CDR2 (germline): MNHEY, SVGEGT. V lost 0 bases and J 0 bases, leaving 15 bases between the germline ends.

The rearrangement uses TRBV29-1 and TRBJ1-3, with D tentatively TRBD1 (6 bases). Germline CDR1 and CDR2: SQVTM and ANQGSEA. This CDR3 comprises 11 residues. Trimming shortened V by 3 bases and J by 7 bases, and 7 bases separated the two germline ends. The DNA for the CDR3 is TGCAGCGTTGAGCAGGGGAACACCATATATTTT. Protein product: CSVEQGNTIYF. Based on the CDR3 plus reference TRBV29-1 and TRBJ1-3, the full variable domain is SAVISQKPSRDICQRGTSLTIQCQVDSQVTMMFWYRQQPGQSLTLIATANQGSEATYESGFVIDKFPISRPNLTFSTLTVSNMSPEDSSIYLCSVEQGNTIYFGEGSWLTVV.

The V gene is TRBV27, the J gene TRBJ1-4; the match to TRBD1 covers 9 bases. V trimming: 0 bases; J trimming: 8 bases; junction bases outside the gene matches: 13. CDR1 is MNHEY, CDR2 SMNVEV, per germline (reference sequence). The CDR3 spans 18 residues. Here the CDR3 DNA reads TGTGCCAGCAGTTTATCGTTGGGACAGGGCCTACTAGGGGAAAAACTGTTTTTT. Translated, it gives CASSLSLGQGLLGEKLFF.

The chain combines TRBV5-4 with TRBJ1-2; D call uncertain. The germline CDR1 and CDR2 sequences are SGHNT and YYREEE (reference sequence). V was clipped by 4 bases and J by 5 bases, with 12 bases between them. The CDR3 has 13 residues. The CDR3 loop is CASSRRELYGYTF. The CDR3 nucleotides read TGTGCCAGCAGCCGCCGGGAGTTATATGGCTACACCTTC.

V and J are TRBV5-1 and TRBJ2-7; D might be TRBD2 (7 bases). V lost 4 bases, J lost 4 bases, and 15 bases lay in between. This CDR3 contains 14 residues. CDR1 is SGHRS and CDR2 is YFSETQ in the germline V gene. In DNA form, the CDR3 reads TGCGCCAGCAGCCCGGGGGGCGGCGGGTACGAGCAGTACTTC. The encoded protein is CASSPGGGGYEQYF.

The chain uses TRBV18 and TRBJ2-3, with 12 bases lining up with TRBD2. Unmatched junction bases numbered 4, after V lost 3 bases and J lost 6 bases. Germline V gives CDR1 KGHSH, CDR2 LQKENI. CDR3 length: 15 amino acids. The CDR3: CASSPTSGGGDTQYF. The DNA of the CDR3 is TGTGCCAGCTCACCGACTAGCGGGGGAGGTGATACGCAGTATTTT.

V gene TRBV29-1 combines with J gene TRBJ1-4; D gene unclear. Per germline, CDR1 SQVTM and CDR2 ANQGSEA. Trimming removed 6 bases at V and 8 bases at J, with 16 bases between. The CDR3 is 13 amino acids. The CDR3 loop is CSVGDKTGEKLFF. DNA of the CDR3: TGCAGCGTGGGAGACAAGACGGGGGAAAAACTGTTTTTT.

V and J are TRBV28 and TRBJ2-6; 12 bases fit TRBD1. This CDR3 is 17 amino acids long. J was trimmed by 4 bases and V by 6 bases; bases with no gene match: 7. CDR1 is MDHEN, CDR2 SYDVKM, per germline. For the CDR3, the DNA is TGTGCCAGCAGAGCGGGACAGGGGGCGTTGGGGGCCAACGTCCTGACTTTC. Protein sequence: CASRAGQGALGANVLTF.

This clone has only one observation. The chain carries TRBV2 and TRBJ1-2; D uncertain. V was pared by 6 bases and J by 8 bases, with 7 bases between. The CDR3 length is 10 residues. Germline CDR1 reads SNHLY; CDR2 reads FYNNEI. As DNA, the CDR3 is TGTGCCAGCAGAGAGGAGGGCTACACCTTC. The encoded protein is CASREEGYTF.

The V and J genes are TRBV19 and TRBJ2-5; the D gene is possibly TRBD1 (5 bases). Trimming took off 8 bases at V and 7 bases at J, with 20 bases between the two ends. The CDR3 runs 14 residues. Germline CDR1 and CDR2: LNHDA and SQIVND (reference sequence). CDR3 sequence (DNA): TGTGCCAGTGGTAGACAGAGGACGGTCGGGACCCAGTACTTC. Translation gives CASGRQRTVGTQYF.

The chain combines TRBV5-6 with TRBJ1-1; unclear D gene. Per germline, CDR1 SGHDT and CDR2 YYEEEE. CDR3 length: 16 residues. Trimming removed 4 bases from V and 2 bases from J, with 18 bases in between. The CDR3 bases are TGTGCCAGCAGCCCCCTATATGCCCGGGGAAACACTGAAGCTTTCTTT. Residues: CASSPLYARGNTEAFF. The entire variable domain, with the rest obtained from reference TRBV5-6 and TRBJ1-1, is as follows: DAGVTQSPTHLIKTRGQQVTLRCSPKSGHDTVSWYQQALGQGPQFIFQYYEEEERQRGNFPDRFSGHQFPNYSSELNVNALLLGDSALYLCASSPLYARGNTEAFFGQGTRLTVV.

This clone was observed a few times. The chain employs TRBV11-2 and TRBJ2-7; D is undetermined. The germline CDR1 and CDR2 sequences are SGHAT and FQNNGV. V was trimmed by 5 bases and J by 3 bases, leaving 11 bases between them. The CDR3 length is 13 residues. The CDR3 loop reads CASSPRLSYEQYF. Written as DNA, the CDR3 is TGTGCCAGCAGCCCTAGGCTTAGCTACGAGCAGTACTTC.

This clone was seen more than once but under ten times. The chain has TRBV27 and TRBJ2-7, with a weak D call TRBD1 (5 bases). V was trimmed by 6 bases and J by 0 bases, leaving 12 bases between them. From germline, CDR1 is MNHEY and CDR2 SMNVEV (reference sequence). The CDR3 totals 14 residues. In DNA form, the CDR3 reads TGTGCCAGCAGACCAGACAGACTCTCCTACGAGCAGTACTTC. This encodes CASRPDRLSYEQYF.

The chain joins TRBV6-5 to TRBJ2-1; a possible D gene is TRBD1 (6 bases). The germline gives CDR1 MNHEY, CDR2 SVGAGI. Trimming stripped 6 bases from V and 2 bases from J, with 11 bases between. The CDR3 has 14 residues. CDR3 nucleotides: TGTGCCAGCAGGGATTGGGGGCCCTACAATGAGCAGTTCTTC. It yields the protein CASRDWGPYNEQFF.

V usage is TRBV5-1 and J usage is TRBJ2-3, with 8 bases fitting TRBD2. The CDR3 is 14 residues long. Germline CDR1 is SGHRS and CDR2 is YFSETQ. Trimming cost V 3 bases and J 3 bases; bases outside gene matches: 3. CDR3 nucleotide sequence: TGCGCCAGCAGCTACGGGGGGGAAACAGATACGCAGTATTTT. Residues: CASSYGGETDTQYF.

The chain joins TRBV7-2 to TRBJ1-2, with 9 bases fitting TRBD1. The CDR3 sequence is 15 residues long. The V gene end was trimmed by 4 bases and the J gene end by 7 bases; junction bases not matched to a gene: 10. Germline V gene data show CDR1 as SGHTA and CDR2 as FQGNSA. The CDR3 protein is CASSYVDRGGFGYTF. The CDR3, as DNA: TGTGCCAGCAGCTACGTGGACAGGGGAGGTTTTGGCTACACCTTC.

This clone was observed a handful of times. The CDR3 is CASSLEGTGAMNTEAFF. DNA of the CDR3: TGTGCCAGCAGCTTAGAGGGGACAGGAGCCATGAACACTGAAGCTTTCTTT. The chain is built from TRBV7-6 and TRBJ1-1; 8 nucleotides align to TRBD1. There are 17 residues in the CDR3. CDR1 is SGHVS, CDR2 FNYEAQ, per germline. V shed 1 base and J 0 bases; nucleotides not matched to a gene: 7.

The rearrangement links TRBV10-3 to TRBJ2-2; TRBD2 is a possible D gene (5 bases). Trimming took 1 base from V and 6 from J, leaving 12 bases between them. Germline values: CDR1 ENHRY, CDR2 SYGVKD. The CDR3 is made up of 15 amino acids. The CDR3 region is CAISEFSGIAGELFF. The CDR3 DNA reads TGTGCCATCAGTGAGTTTTCGGGGATAGCCGGGGAGCTGTTTTTT.

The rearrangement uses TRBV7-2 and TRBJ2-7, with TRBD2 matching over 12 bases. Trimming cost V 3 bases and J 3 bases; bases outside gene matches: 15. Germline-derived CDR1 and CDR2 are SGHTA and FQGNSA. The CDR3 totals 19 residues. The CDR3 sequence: CASSFARNPGLAGIYEQYF. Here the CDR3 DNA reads TGTGCCAGCAGCTTCGCCCGGAACCCCGGACTAGCGGGAATCTACGAGCAGTACTTC.

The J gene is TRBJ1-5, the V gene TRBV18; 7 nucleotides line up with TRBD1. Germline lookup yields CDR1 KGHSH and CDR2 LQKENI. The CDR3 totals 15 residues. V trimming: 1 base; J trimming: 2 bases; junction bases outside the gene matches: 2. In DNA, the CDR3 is TGTGCCAGCTCACCACAGGGGGCAGGCAATCAGCCCCAGCATTTT. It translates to CASSPQGAGNQPQHF.

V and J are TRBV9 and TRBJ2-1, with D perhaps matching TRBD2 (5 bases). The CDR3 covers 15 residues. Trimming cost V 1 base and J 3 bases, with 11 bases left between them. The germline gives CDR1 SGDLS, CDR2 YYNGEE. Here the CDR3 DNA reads TGTGCCAGCAGCGTAATCGCCGGGGACTACAATGAGCAGTTCTTC. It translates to CASSVIAGDYNEQFF.

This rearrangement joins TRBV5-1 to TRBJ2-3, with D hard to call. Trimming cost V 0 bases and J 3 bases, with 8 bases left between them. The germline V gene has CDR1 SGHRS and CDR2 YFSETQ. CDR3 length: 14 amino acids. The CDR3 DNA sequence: TGCGCCAGCAGCTTGGATCACCGGACAGATACGCAGTATTTT. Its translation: CASSLDHRTDTQYF.

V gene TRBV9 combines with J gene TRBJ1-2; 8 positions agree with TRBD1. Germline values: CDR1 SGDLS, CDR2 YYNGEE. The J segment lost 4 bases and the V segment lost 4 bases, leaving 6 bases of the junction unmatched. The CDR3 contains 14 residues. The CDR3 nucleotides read TGTGCCAGCAGCCCCCGGGACAGGCTCTATGGCTACACCTTC. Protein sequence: CASSPRDRLYGYTF.